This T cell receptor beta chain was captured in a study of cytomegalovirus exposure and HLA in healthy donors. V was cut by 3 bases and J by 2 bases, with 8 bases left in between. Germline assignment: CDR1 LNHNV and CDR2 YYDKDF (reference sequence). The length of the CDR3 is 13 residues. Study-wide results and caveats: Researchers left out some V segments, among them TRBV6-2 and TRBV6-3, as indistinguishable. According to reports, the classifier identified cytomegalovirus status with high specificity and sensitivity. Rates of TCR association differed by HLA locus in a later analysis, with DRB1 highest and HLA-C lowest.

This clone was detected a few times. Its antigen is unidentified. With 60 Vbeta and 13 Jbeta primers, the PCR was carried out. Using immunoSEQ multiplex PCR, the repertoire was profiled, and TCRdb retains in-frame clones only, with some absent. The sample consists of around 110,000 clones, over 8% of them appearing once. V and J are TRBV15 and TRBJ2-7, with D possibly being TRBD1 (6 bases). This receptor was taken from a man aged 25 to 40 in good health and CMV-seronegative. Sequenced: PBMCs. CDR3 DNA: TGTGCCACCAGCAGGGACAGACCCTACGAGCAGTACTTC. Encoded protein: CATSRDRPYEQYF.